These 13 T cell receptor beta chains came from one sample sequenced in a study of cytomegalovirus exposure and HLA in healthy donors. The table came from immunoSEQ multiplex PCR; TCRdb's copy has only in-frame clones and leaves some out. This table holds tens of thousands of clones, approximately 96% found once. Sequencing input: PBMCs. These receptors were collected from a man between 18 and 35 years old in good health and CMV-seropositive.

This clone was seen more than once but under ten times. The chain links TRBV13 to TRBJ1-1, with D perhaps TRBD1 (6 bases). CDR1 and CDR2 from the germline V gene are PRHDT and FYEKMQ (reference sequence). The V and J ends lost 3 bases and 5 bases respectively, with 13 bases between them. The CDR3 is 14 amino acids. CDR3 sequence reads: CASSLGGLGTEAFF. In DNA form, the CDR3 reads TGTGCCAGCAGCTTGGGGGGGCTGGGGACTGAAGCTTTCTTT.

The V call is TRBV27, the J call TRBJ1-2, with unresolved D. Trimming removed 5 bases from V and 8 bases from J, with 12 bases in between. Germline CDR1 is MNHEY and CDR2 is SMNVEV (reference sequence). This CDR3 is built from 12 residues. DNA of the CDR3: TGTGCCAGCAGTGGGAGGGTGGGCGGCTACACCTTC. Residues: CASSGRVGGYTF.

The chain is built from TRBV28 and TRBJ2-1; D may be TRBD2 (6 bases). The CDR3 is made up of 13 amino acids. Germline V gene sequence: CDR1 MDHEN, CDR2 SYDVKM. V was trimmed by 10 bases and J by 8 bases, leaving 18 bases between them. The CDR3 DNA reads TGTGCCACTACCCCGGGCGGGACCGATGAGCAGTTCTTC. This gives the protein CATTPGGTDEQFF.

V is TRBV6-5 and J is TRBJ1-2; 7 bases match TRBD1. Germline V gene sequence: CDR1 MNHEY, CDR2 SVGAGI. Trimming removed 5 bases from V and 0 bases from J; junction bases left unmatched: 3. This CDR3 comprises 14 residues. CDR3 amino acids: CASSTGTANYGYTF. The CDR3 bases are TGTGCCAGCAGTACTGGGACAGCTAACTATGGCTACACCTTC.

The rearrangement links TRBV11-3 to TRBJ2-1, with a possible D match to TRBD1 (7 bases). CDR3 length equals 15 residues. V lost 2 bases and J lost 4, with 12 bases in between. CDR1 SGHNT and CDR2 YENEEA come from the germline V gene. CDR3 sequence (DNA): TGTGCCAGCAGCTTAAGACAGGGAGGTTACAATGAGCAGTTCTTC. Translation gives CASSLRQGGYNEQFF. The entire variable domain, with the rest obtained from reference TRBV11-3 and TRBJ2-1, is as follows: EAGVVQSPRYKIIEKKQPVAFWCNPISGHNTLYWYLQNLGQGPELLIRYENEEAVDDSQLPKDRFSAERLKGVDSTLKIQPAELGDSAVYLCASSLRQGGYNEQFFGPGTRLTVL.

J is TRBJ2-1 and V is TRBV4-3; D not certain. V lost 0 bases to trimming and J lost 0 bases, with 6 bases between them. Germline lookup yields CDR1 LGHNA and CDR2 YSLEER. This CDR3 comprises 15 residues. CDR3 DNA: TGCGCCAGCAGCCAAGATACTTCCTCCTACAATGAGCAGTTCTTC. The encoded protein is CASSQDTSSYNEQFF.

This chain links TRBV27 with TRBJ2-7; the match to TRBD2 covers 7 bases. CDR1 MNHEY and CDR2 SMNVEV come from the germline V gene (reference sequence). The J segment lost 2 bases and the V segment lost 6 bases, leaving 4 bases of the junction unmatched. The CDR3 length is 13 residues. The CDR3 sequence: CASSPGRTYEQYF. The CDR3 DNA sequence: TGTGCCAGCAGCCCCGGGAGGACCTACGAGCAGTACTTC.

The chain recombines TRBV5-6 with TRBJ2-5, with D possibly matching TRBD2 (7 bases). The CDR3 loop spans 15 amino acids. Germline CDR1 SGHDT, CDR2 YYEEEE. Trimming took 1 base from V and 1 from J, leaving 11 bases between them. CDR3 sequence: CASSLPAGAQETQYF. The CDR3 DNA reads TGTGCCAGCAGCTTGCCTGCGGGGGCCCAAGAGACCCAGTACTTC.

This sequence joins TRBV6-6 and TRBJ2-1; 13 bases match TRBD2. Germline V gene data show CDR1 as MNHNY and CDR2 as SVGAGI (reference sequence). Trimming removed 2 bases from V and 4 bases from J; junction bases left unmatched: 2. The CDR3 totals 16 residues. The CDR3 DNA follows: TGTGCCAGCAGTTACCGGACTAGCGGGAGATACAATGAGCAGTTCTTC. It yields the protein CASSYRTSGRYNEQFF.

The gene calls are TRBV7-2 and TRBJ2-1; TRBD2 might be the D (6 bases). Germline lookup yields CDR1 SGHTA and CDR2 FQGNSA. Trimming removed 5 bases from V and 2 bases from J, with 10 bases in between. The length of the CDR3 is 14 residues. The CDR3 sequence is CASSPRGTYNEQFF. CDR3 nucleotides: TGTGCCAGCAGCCCCCGGGGGACCTACAATGAGCAGTTCTTC.

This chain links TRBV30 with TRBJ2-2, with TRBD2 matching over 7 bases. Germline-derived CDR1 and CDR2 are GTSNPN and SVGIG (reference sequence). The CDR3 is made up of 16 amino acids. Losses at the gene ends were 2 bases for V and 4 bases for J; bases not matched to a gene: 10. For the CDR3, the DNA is TGTGCCTGGAGTCCCCCTGGGAGGGGTCGCACCGGGGAGCTGTTTTTT. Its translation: CAWSPPGRGRTGELFF. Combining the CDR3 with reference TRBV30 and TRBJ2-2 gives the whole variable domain SQTIHQWPATLVQPVGSPLSLECTVEGTSNPNLYWYRQAAGRGLQLLFYSVGIGQISSEVPQNLSASRPQDRQFILSSKKLLLSDSGFYLCAWSPPGRGRTGELFFGEGSRLTVL.

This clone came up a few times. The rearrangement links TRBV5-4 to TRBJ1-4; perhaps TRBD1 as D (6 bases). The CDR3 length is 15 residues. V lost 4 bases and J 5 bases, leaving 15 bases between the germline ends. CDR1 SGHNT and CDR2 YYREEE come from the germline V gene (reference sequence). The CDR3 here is CASSANRALNEKLFF. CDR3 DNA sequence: TGTGCCAGCAGCGCCAACAGGGCCTTAAATGAAAAACTGTTTTTT.

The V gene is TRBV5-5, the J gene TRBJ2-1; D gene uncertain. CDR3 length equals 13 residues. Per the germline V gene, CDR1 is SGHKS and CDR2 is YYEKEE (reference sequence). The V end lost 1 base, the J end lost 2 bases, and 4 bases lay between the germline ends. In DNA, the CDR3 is TGTGCCAGCAGCTTGTCTCCCTACAATGAGCAGTTCTTC. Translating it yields CASSLSPYNEQFF. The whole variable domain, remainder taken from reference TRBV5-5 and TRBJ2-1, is DAGVTQSPTHLIKTRGQQVTLRCSPISGHKSVSWYQQVLGQGPQFIFQYYEKEERGRGNFPDRFSARQFPNYSSELNVNALLLGDSALYLCASSLSPYNEQFFGPGTRLTVL.